These T cell receptor beta chains were read from a single sample in a study of blood T cell repertoires in COVID-19. Method: immunoSEQ multiplex PCR; TCRdb's copy keeps in-frame clones and lacks some. The table lists fewer than 350,000 clones, roughly 89% of them singletons, with about 1.7% in the top ten. The sequencing sample was made of PBMCs or T cells enriched from blood (not recorded which). Every receptor here comes from a woman aged 18-29 years with acute COVID-19. Each CDR3 is given with its conserved first and last residue. The D gene is left open where the match is weak. For some rows the clone size is stated as once, few or many, or as a class when expanded; others skip it.

J gene | V gene | D gene | CDR3 length | clone size | CDR3 protein | CDR3 DNA
TRBJ2-7 | TRBV10-2 | TRBD1 | 15 | NA | CASSRPRTGFYEQYF | TGCGCCAGCAGTCGGCCACGGACAGGGTTCTACGAGCAGTACTTC
TRBJ2-7 | TRBV2 | TRBD1 | 12 | NA | CASSGTGYEQYF | TGTGCCAGCAGTGGGACAGGGTATGAGCAGTACTTC
TRBJ2-3 | TRBV7-2 | NA | 14 | NA | CASSKTRDTDTQYF | TGTGCCAGCAGCAAGACTAGAGACACAGATACGCAGTATTTT
TRBJ1-5 | TRBV15 | TRBD1 | 21 | NA | CATSRADTGTGRLRGNQPQHF | TGTGCCACCAGCAGAGCCGATACCGGGACAGGAAGGCTTCGTGGCAATCAGCCCCAGCATTTT
TRBJ1-5 | TRBV11-2 | TRBD1 | 13 | NA | CASSRDRAAPQHF | TGTGCCAGCAGCCGGGACAGGGCCGCGCCCCAGCATTTT
TRBJ2-1 | TRBV24-1 | NA | 16 | NA | CATSDPKRSSYNEQFF | TGTGCCACCAGTGACCCTAAGCGGAGCTCCTACAATGAGCAGTTCTTC
TRBJ1-1 | TRBV10-1 | TRBD1 | 14 | NA | CATFFDRVRTEAFF | TGCGCCACTTTCTTCGACAGGGTGCGGACTGAAGCTTTCTTT
TRBJ1-1 | TRBV3-1/TRBV3-2 | NA | 14 | NA | CASSQEGTVKEAFF | TGTGCCAGCAGCCAAGAAGGCACAGTGAAAGAAGCTTTCTTT
TRBJ2-1 | TRBV2 | TRBD1 | 15 | NA | CASRDRGLSYNEQFF | TGTGCCAGCAGGGACAGGGGCCTGTCCTACAATGAGCAGTTCTTC
TRBJ2-1 | TRBV7-3 | TRBD1 | 15 | NA | CASSPEQGSNNEQFF | TGTGCCAGCAGCCCGGAACAGGGGTCAAACAATGAGCAGTTCTTC
TRBJ1-5 | TRBV19 | TRBD1 | 15 | NA | CASSTGQGANQPQHF | TGTGCCAGTAGCACTGGACAGGGGGCGAATCAGCCCCAGCATTTT
TRBJ2-1 | TRBV6-6 | TRBD2 | 15 | once | CASSRAGVRGNEQFF | TGTGCCAGCAGCCGCGCGGGAGTACGGGGGAATGAGCAGTTCTTC
TRBJ2-5 | TRBV18 | NA | 14 | NA | CASSPRDYQETQYF | TGTGCCAGCTCACCTCGGGACTACCAAGAGACCCAGTACTTC
TRBJ1-1 | TRBV29-1 | NA | 12 | NA | CSVVYRLPEAFF | TGCAGCGTTGTTTACAGGCTCCCTGAAGCTTTCTTT